These 24 T cell receptor beta chains were all obtained from the same sample, sequenced in a study of beta chain features in type 1 diabetes. As every portion of the isolated RNA was reverse transcribed, the sequencing read expressed TCRB transcripts. The data were produced by immunoSEQ multiplex PCR, yet TCRdb's version contains in-frame clones alone and is incomplete. The top ten clones hold less than 0.02% of a sample with 300,000 to 400,000 clones, around 12% of them seen once. The material sequenced was naive CD4+ T cells from blood. These receptors were taken from a man aged 18 to 35 in good health.

This clone was seen a handful of times. The chain links TRBV28 to TRBJ2-3; 7 positions match TRBD1. Germline trimming cut 4 bases from V and 1 base from J; bases unmatched to any gene: 5. This CDR3 comprises 15 residues. Germline loops: CDR1 MDHEN, CDR2 SYDVKM. The CDR3 reads CASSSGQPGTDTQYF. CDR3 DNA: TGTGCCAGCAGTTCGGGACAGCCTGGCACAGATACGCAGTATTTT.

In its sample, this clone was seen a few times. The J gene is TRBJ2-3, the V gene TRBV29-1, with 8 positions matching TRBD2. CDR3 length equals 17 residues. In germline, CDR1 is SQVTM, CDR2 ANQGSEA. With 3 bases clipped from V and 6 bases from J, the junction kept 17 bases outside the gene matches. The DNA for the CDR3 is TGCAGCGTTGAGGTGTTAACGGGGGGGCCGTCCTCGGATACGCAGTATTTT. It encodes CSVEVLTGGPSSDTQYF.

The gene calls are TRBV6-5 and TRBJ2-7, with D possibly matching TRBD2 (6 bases). The germline CDR1 and CDR2 sequences are MNHEY and SVGAGI. The CDR3 totals 13 residues. The V and J ends lost 8 bases and 4 bases respectively, with 15 bases between them. The CDR3 loop reads CASRGTAWYEQYF. The CDR3 DNA is TGTGCCAGCCGCGGGACGGCATGGTACGAGCAGTACTTC.

The chain recombines TRBV28 with TRBJ1-2; D gene ambiguous. The CDR3 has 12 residues. Trimming removed 2 bases at V and 5 bases at J, with 6 bases between. CDR1 MDHEN and CDR2 SYDVKM come from the germline V gene. The CDR3 sequence is CASSLNRYGYTF. The CDR3 DNA reads TGTGCCAGCAGTTTAAATCGGTATGGCTACACCTTC.

This clone has a handful of counts. V usage is TRBV11-2 and J usage is TRBJ2-2; no definite D call. Germline V gene lookup returns CDR1 SGHAT and CDR2 FQNNGV. V shed 1 base and J shed 2 bases, with 8 bases lying between them. The CDR3 totals 15 residues. CDR3 sequence (DNA): TGTGCCAGCAGCTTAGGGGCAGGAAACACCGGGGAGCTGTTTTTT. It encodes CASSLGAGNTGELFF.

This clone was seen more than once but under ten times. The V gene is TRBV7-2, the J gene TRBJ2-3; the match to TRBD1 covers 9 bases. V trimming: 5 bases; J trimming: 5 bases; junction bases outside the gene matches: 2. Germline CDR1 SGHTA, CDR2 FQGNSA. The CDR3 consists of 13 residues. CDR3 in amino acids: CASSTGGGDTQYF. CDR3 nucleotide sequence: TGTGCCAGCAGCACAGGGGGCGGAGATACGCAGTATTTT. The full variable domain, with the rest looked up from reference TRBV7-2 and TRBJ2-3, is GAGVSQSPSNKVTEKGKDVELRCDPISGHTALYWYRQSLGQGLEFLIYFQGNSAPDKSGLPSDRFSAERTGGSVSTLTIQRTQQEDSAVYLCASSTGGGDTQYFGPGTRLTVL.

This clone was found a few times. The chain uses TRBV27 and TRBJ1-1; D is perhaps TRBD1 (6 bases). The CDR3 runs 13 residues. With 3 bases removed from V and 3 bases from J, the gap between germline ends came to 8 bases. CDR1 is MNHEY, CDR2 SMNVEV, per germline (reference sequence). The CDR3 reads CASSFNRDTEAFF. The CDR3 DNA is TGTGCCAGCAGTTTTAACAGGGACACTGAAGCTTTCTTT.

At least ten counts were recorded for this clone. The chain carries TRBV4-3 and TRBJ2-7; TRBD1 matches 11 bases. J gave up 7 bases and V 4 bases, and 9 bases lay outside the gene matches. Germline loops: CDR1 LGHNA, CDR2 YSLEER. The CDR3 is 15 residues long. CDR3 sequence: CASSRIGQGAPEQYF. CDR3 sequence (DNA): TGCGCCAGCAGCCGAATTGGACAGGGGGCGCCTGAGCAGTACTTC.

This clone was found a few times. The chain has TRBV6-5 and TRBJ2-7, with D possibly being TRBD2 (6 bases). CDR3 size: 14 residues. With 6 bases removed from V and 0 bases from J, the gap between germline ends came to 12 bases. The germline gives CDR1 MNHEY, CDR2 SVGAGI. In nucleotides, the CDR3 is TGTGCCAGCAGCAGGACTACCAGCTCCTACGAGCAGTACTTC. Translated, it gives CASSRTTSSYEQYF.

This chain uses TRBV7-8 with TRBJ1-5, with D tentatively TRBD1 (5 bases). CDR1 is SGHVS and CDR2 is FQNEAQ in the germline V gene. CDR3 length equals 16 residues. With 1 base removed from V and 3 bases from J, the gap between germline ends came to 13 bases. CDR3 sequence reads: CASSLVAGRFNQPQHF. The CDR3 region has the DNA TGTGCCAGCAGCTTAGTGGCAGGGAGGTTCAATCAGCCCCAGCATTTT. Looking up the rest from reference TRBV7-8 and TRBJ1-5 gives the full variable domain: GAGVSQSPRYKVAKRGQDVALRCDPISGHVSLFWYQQALGQGPEFLTYFQNEAQLDKSGLPSDRFFAERPEGSVSTLKIQRTQQEDSAVYLCASSLVAGRFNQPQHFGDGTRLSIL.

This clone turned up a few times. V gene TRBV11-1 combines with J gene TRBJ2-2; maybe TRBD1 (6 bases). There are 16 residues in the CDR3. Germline loops: CDR1 SGHAT, CDR2 FQDESV (reference sequence). V lost 0 bases, J lost 0 bases, and 8 bases lay in between. In DNA, the CDR3 is TGTGCCAGCAGCTTAGCGCCAGGGGCGAACACCGGGGAGCTGTTTTTT. Amino acid sequence: CASSLAPGANTGELFF.

The J gene is TRBJ2-1, the V gene TRBV19; 8 nucleotides line up with TRBD2. V shed 6 bases, J shed 9 bases, and the junction held 10 bases outside the gene matches. CDR3 length equals 14 residues. Looked up from germline, CDR1 is LNHDA and CDR2 is SQIVND (reference sequence). The CDR3 loop is CASSASGRVFEQFF. In DNA form, the CDR3 reads TGTGCCAGTAGCGCCAGCGGGAGAGTTTTTGAGCAGTTCTTC.

This clone was seen a few times. V is TRBV5-6 and J is TRBJ2-1; D is uncertain. The CDR3 loop spans 13 amino acids. Germline CDR1 reads SGHDT; CDR2 reads YYEEEE. Trimming stripped 0 bases from V and 10 bases from J, with 11 bases between. CDR3 region: CASSLVQLNEQFF. The CDR3 DNA reads as TGTGCCAGCAGCTTGGTTCAGTTAAACGAGCAGTTCTTC.

The gene calls are TRBV5-4 and TRBJ1-5; D is uncertain. Trimming removed 0 bases at V and 9 bases at J, with 13 bases between. Germline loops: CDR1 SGHNT, CDR2 YYREEE (reference sequence). The CDR3 totals 14 residues. The CDR3 DNA reads TGTGCCAGCAGCTTGGTGCGGTCCCAAGCGCCCCAGCATTTT. Translating gives CASSLVRSQAPQHF.

This clone came up a few times. The chain uses TRBV5-4 and TRBJ2-4, with D possibly being TRBD2 (8 bases). Germline V gene data show CDR1 as SGHNT and CDR2 as YYREEE (reference sequence). V lost 3 bases, J lost 0 bases, and 16 bases lay in between. The CDR3 covers 17 residues. CDR3: CASSSGGGSLAKNIQYF. Here the CDR3 DNA reads TGTGCCAGCAGCTCGGGAGGGGGCTCCCTAGCCAAAAACATTCAGTACTTC.

The chain is built from TRBV7-2 and TRBJ2-4; 8 nucleotides agree with TRBD2. Trimming cost V 2 bases and J 6 bases; bases outside gene matches: 6. Germline-derived CDR1 and CDR2 are SGHTA and FQGNSA. The CDR3 spans 15 residues. The CDR3 region is CASSLLGLAGNIQYF. The CDR3, as DNA: TGTGCCAGCAGCTTATTAGGGCTAGCGGGAAACATTCAGTACTTC.

The V call is TRBV30, the J call TRBJ1-4; D is possibly TRBD1 (5 bases). The V and J ends lost 5 bases and 8 bases respectively, with 12 bases between them. The CDR3 spans 12 residues. Germline V gene lookup returns CDR1 GTSNPN and CDR2 SVGIG (reference sequence). The CDR3 nucleotides read TGTGCCTGGTTGAGGGAGGGGGAAAAACTGTTTTTT. Its protein is CAWLREGEKLFF.

Only a few counts were recorded for this clone. DNA for the CDR3: TGTGCCAGCAGTTCCAGGATACCCTACGAGCAGTACTTC. As protein: CASSSRIPYEQYF. This chain links TRBV28 with TRBJ2-7; no clear D. The CDR3 is 13 amino acids. V was trimmed by 4 bases and J by 2 bases, leaving 9 bases between them. Germline-derived CDR1 and CDR2 are MDHEN and SYDVKM.

In this sample, this clone turned up a few times. In DNA form, the CDR3 reads TGTGCCAGCAGTTACTCGGGAGAGAACACTGAAGCTTTCTTT. It specifies CASSYSGENTEAFF. This chain uses TRBV6-5 with TRBJ1-1; D uncertain. Per the germline V gene, CDR1 is MNHEY and CDR2 is SVGAGI. Trimming removed 0 bases from V and 1 base from J, with 6 bases in between. This CDR3 is 14 amino acids long.

This clone occurred a few times. The gene calls are TRBV5-5 and TRBJ2-1; 13 nucleotides align to TRBD2. The V and J ends lost 0 bases and 3 bases, in that order; junction bases with no gene match: 3. This CDR3 has 17 residues. In germline, CDR1 is SGHKS, CDR2 YYEKEE (reference sequence). CDR3 DNA sequence: TGTGCCAGCAGCTTGGCGGGACTAGCGGGGTACTACAATGAGCAGTTCTTC. Amino acids: CASSLAGLAGYYNEQFF. The variable domain in full, completed from reference TRBV5-5 and TRBJ2-1, reads DAGVTQSPTHLIKTRGQQVTLRCSPISGHKSVSWYQQVLGQGPQFIFQYYEKEERGRGNFPDRFSARQFPNYSSELNVNALLLGDSALYLCASSLAGLAGYYNEQFFGPGTRLTVL.

This clone appeared a few times. V usage is TRBV7-9 and J usage is TRBJ2-1, with a possible D match to TRBD1 (7 bases). The germline V gene encodes CDR1 SEHNR and CDR2 FQNEAQ (reference sequence). V lost 3 bases, J lost 10 bases, and 16 bases lay in between. The CDR3 runs to 14 residues. This chain's CDR3 is CASSFSLPGGEQFF. The CDR3 DNA is TGTGCCAGCAGCTTTAGCCTACCAGGGGGGGAGCAGTTCTTC.

This clone was seen a handful of times. CDR3 nucleotide sequence: TGTGCCAGCAGCTTAGCTTATAGGAGGGCGCCTAACTATGGCTACACCTTC. Translated, it gives CASSLAYRRAPNYGYTF. This chain uses TRBV7-9 with TRBJ1-2; D remains ambiguous. The CDR3 is 17 residues long. Trimming removed 0 bases at V and 0 bases at J, with 14 bases between. Germline CDR1 is SEHNR and CDR2 is FQNEAQ (reference sequence).

The chain couples TRBV6-6 to TRBJ2-5, with 7 bases fitting TRBD1. The V segment lost 6 bases and the J segment 2 bases; nucleotides outside the gene matches: 12. There are 16 residues in the CDR3. Germline V gene data show CDR1 as MNHNY and CDR2 as SVGAGI (reference sequence). The CDR3 is CASSLGQRQPQETQYF. The CDR3 DNA follows: TGTGCCAGCAGCCTGGGACAGCGTCAACCACAAGAGACCCAGTACTTC.

In this sample, this clone turned up a few times. The genes are TRBV18 and TRBJ1-4; D gene unclear. The CDR3 has 14 residues. Trimming pared 3 bases from V and 9 bases from J, leaving 14 bases between. The germline gives CDR1 KGHSH, CDR2 LQKENI. The CDR3 sequence: CASSPDSNSQKLFF. DNA for the CDR3: TGTGCCAGCTCACCGGACTCCAACAGTCAAAAACTGTTTTTT.